Presented here are 29 T cell receptor beta chains from one specimen sequenced in a study of regulatory T cells in long-lasting Graves disease. Investigators prepared the TCR beta libraries by applying iRepertoire HTBI primers and Arm-PCR of CDR3 regions. MiXCR, applied by TCRdb to the multiplex PCR reads, yields one record per CDR3 protein. The repertoire has 400,000 to 500,000 distinct CDR3 sequences, about 15% of them found once; the top ten carry approximately 15%. Time point noted: newly diagnosed GD, antithyroid drugs for less than 3 months. PBMCs provided the RNA from which the TCR library was made. These data were likewise used in another study, on T cells in Graves' hyperthyroidism and ophthalmopathy.

The source material was peripheral blood mononuclear cells (PBMCs), sampled at new diagnosis, from a patient treated with antithyroid drugs. These receptors all stem from a young woman with Graves disease.

The table lists this clonotype with many counts. V is TRBV28 and J is TRBJ2-5; TRBD2 is a possible D gene (5 bases). V dropped 1 base and J dropped 3 bases, with 12 bases sitting between them. The CDR3 consists of 15 residues. The V gene's germline CDR1 is MDHEN and CDR2 SYDVKM. CDR3 sequence reads: CASSLYRAREETQYF. The CDR3 DNA sequence: TGTGCCAGCAGTTTATATAGGGCGAGGGAAGAGACCCAGTACTTC. The variable domain in full, completed from reference TRBV28 and TRBJ2-5, reads DVKVTQSSRYLVKRTGEKVFLECVQDMDHENMFWYRQDPGLGLRLIYFSYDVKMKEKGDIPEGYSVSREKKERFSLILESASTNQTSMYLCASSLYRAREETQYFGPGTRLLVL.

Many counts were recorded for this clonotype. This chain links TRBV7-3 with TRBJ2-3, with 8 bases identical to TRBD2. Germline CDR1 SGHTA, CDR2 FQGTGA. The CDR3 totals 16 residues. The V segment lost 5 bases and the J segment 1 base; nucleotides outside the gene matches: 8. CDR3 DNA: TGTGCCAGCAGCAAAGCGGGGGTAGCTGGCACAGATACGCAGTATTTT. Encoded protein: CASSKAGVAGTDTQYF.

This clonotype has at least ten counts. V is TRBV6-2 or TRBV6-3 and J is TRBJ1-1; maybe TRBD1 (6 bases). This CDR3 spans 15 amino acids. Germline values: CDR1 MNHEY, CDR2 SVGEGT. Deletions cut 2 bases from V and 0 bases from J, with 10 bases between. Here the CDR3 DNA reads TGTGCCAGCAGTTACCGCGGACAGCTGAACACTGAAGCTTTCTTT. This codes for CASSYRGQLNTEAFF.

This clonotype was found many times. The chain joins TRBV27 to TRBJ2-7; TRBD1 aligns across 8 bases. CDR1 is MNHEY, CDR2 SMNVEV, per germline (reference sequence). The junction had 14 bases not matched to a gene; V was cut back by 6 bases and J by 7 bases. The CDR3 contains 15 residues. CDR3 residues: CASSRTPTGGREQYF. CDR3 sequence (DNA): TGTGCCAGCAGCCGAACCCCCACAGGGGGGAGGGAGCAGTACTTC.

The chain has TRBV19 and TRBJ2-7, with unresolved D. The CDR3 consists of 13 residues. V gave up 1 base and J gave up 3 bases, with 7 bases separating them. Looked up from germline, CDR1 is LNHDA and CDR2 is SQIVND (reference sequence). The CDR3 DNA reads TGTGCCAGTAGTATAGGAGGAAACTACGAGCAGTACTTC. Its protein is CASSIGGNYEQYF.

This clonotype showed up many times. The V and J genes are TRBV28 and TRBJ1-4; maybe TRBD1 (6 bases). Trimming stripped 5 bases from V and 5 bases from J, with 12 bases between. The CDR3 sequence is 14 residues long. Germline V gene sequence: CDR1 MDHEN, CDR2 SYDVKM. The DNA of the CDR3 is TGTGCCAGCAGTCACGACAGGAAGAATGAAAAACTGTTTTTT. Translation: CASSHDRKNEKLFF.

This clonotype was found a few times. V is TRBV14 and J is TRBJ2-7, with unresolved D. This CDR3 region has 12 residues. V dropped 6 bases and J dropped 0 bases, with 6 bases sitting between them. Per the germline V gene, CDR1 is SGHDN and CDR2 is FVKESK. CDR3 amino acids: CASRANSYEQYF. CDR3 bases: TGTGCCAGCAGGGCGAACTCCTACGAGCAGTACTTC.

The gene calls are TRBV2 and TRBJ2-1, with a weak D call TRBD2 (6 bases). V was cut by 8 bases and J by 3 bases, with 14 bases left in between. The CDR3 has 14 residues. Germline V gives CDR1 SNHLY, CDR2 FYNNEI. The CDR3 nucleotides read TGTGCCAGCGCCCCCCGGACTAACTACAATGAGCAGTTCTTC. Translating gives CASAPRTNYNEQFF.

In its sample, this clonotype was seen many times. This chain connects TRBV12-3 or TRBV12-4 to TRBJ2-7; D may be TRBD1 (5 bases). This CDR3 spans 14 amino acids. V was trimmed by 5 bases and J by 2 bases, leaving 13 bases between them. The CDR3 spells CASSPRGGTYEQYF. The CDR3, as DNA: TGTGCCAGCAGTCCAAGGGGCGGAACCTACGAGCAGTACTTC.

This clonotype was seen many times. This chain uses TRBV28 with TRBJ2-1; D is perhaps TRBD2 (5 bases). V dropped 5 bases and J dropped 7 bases, with 18 bases sitting between them. This CDR3 has 15 residues. Germline loops: CDR1 MDHEN, CDR2 SYDVKM. CDR3 sequence (DNA): TGTGCCAGCAGTAGGCCCGAGAAGACGGGAAATGAGCAGTTCTTC. Its translation: CASSRPEKTGNEQFF.

There are many counts of this clonotype. V and J are TRBV2 and TRBJ2-3; 7 bases map to TRBD1. The CDR3 runs 15 residues. V shed 3 bases, J shed 6 bases, and the junction held 9 bases outside the gene matches. Germline V gives CDR1 SNHLY, CDR2 FYNNEI. This CDR3 is CASSDGKGASDTQYF. In DNA form, the CDR3 reads TGTGCCAGCAGTGATGGGAAGGGGGCGTCTGATACGCAGTATTTT.

About this clonotype: At one boundary the junction diverges from the germline segment, which might be a read error. The chain's CDR3 is CASTLGGWNQLQHF. The CDR3 DNA follows: TGTGCCAGCACCCTCGGGGGGTGGAATCAGCTCCAGCATTTT. This chain joins TRBV9 and TRBJ1-5; D possibly corresponds to TRBD1 (5 bases). The CDR3 runs 14 residues. Per germline, CDR1 SGDLS and CDR2 YYNGEE.

With regard to this clonotype: This could be a read error, since a much larger clone is one nucleotide away. The CDR3 protein is CASSPSGPAGVETRYF. The CDR3 DNA sequence: TGTGCCAGCTCACCATCCGGGCCAGCGGGAGTTGAGACCCGGTACTTC. The V gene is TRBV18, the J gene TRBJ2-5; 8 bases map to TRBD2. Germline V gene sequence: CDR1 KGHSH, CDR2 LQKENI. The length of the CDR3 is 16 residues.

This clonotype was seen many times. V gene TRBV7-9 combines with J gene TRBJ2-5, with D unclear. The V gene's germline CDR1 is SEHNR and CDR2 FQNEAQ (reference sequence). With 5 bases removed from V and 1 base from J, the gap between germline ends came to 8 bases. There are 13 residues in the CDR3. The CDR3 spells CASSPLTQETQYF. Written as DNA, the CDR3 is TGTGCCAGCAGCCCCCTCACCCAAGAGACCCAGTACTTC. The entire variable domain, with the rest obtained from reference TRBV7-9 and TRBJ2-5, is as follows: DTGVSQNPRHKITKRGQNVTFRCDPISEHNRLYWYRQTLGQGPEFLTYFQNEAQLEKSRLLSDRFSAERPKGSFSTLEIQRTEQGDSAMYLCASSPLTQETQYFGPGTRLLVL.

There are many counts of this clonotype. The chain joins TRBV2 to TRBJ1-5; D gene ambiguous. The CDR3 extends over 12 amino acids. CDR1 is SNHLY and CDR2 is FYNNEI in the germline V gene. V was shortened by 7 bases and J by 5 bases, with 9 bases between the two germline ends. The CDR3 sequence is CASNNGDQPQHF. CDR3 DNA sequence: TGTGCCAGCAACAATGGGGATCAGCCCCAGCATTTT.

Of note for this clonotype: A clone one base away is much larger, so this may be a read error. This chain links TRBV2 with TRBJ2-2, with 8 bases aligning to TRBD2. The germline gives CDR1 SNHLY, CDR2 FYNNEI. The CDR3 contains 15 residues. V lost 8 bases and J lost 6; bases outside the gene matches: 11. The CDR3 sequence is CASYLSGSGAGELFF. CDR3 coding DNA: TGTGCCAGCTACTTGAGCGGGAGCGGGGCCGGGGAGCTGTTTTTT.

This clonotype was recorded at least ten times. J is TRBJ2-3 and V is TRBV28; D possibly corresponds to TRBD1 (5 bases). V shed 7 bases and J shed 6 bases, with 11 bases lying between them. From germline, CDR1 is MDHEN and CDR2 SYDVKM. The CDR3 totals 12 residues. The CDR3 DNA reads TGTGCCAGCAATGAAGGGGCGGATACGCAGTATTTT. Translation: CASNEGADTQYF.

The V gene is TRBV28, the J gene TRBJ2-7; TRBD2 matches 7 bases. The CDR3 has 15 residues. Germline trimming cut 7 bases from V and 3 bases from J; bases unmatched to any gene: 12. CDR1 is MDHEN, CDR2 SYDVKM, per germline. The CDR3 DNA sequence: TGTGCCAGCACCCCGGAGGCTAGCGGAGACTACGAGCAGTACTTC. Its protein is CASTPEASGDYEQYF.

Worth noting for this clonotype: One base away lies a much larger clone, so this may be a sequencing read error. The rearrangement links TRBV28 to TRBJ2-7; D could derive from TRBD1 or TRBD2 (5 bases each). V was shortened by 9 bases and J by 1 base, with 13 bases between the two germline ends. CDR1 is MDHEN and CDR2 is SYDVKM in the germline V gene. The CDR3 has 13 residues. Here the CDR3 DNA reads TGTGCCAGTAGCCGGGACGCGTCCTACGAGCAGTACTTC. Translated, it gives CASSRDASYEQYF.

The table lists this clonotype with many counts. The chain has TRBV12-3 or TRBV12-4 and TRBJ2-5; D is possibly TRBD1 or TRBD2 (5 bases each). V was trimmed by 6 bases and J by 4 bases, leaving 21 bases between them. The CDR3 length is 16 residues. The chain's CDR3 is CASSPPGPTWAETQYF. The CDR3 DNA follows: TGTGCCAGCAGCCCACCGGGACCCACTTGGGCAGAGACCCAGTACTTC.

In its sample, this clonotype was seen a few times. The chain uses TRBV12-3 or TRBV12-4 and TRBJ2-5; D may be TRBD1 (5 bases). The V end was cut by 3 bases, the J end by 4 bases, with 12 bases between. The CDR3 runs 14 residues. Written as DNA, the CDR3 is TGTGCCAGCAGTTTGGTTCAGGGCGGAGAGACCCAGTACTTC. Protein: CASSLVQGGETQYF.

This clonotype was detected ten times or more. V usage is TRBV28 and J usage is TRBJ1-1; D unresolved. The CDR3 extends over 14 amino acids. Between the trimmed V and J ends, which lost 1 base and 7 bases, there was a span of 13 bases. CDR1 and CDR2 (germline): MDHEN, SYDVKM. DNA of the CDR3: TGTGCCAGCAGTTTATTCCCGGCCGGATTTGAAGCTTTCTTT. This sequence encodes CASSLFPAGFEAFF.

This clonotype was recorded many times. V gene TRBV7-9 combines with J gene TRBJ2-1; 9 bases fit TRBD2. In germline, CDR1 is SEHNR, CDR2 FQNEAQ (reference sequence). V lost 3 bases and J lost 2; bases outside the gene matches: 5. The CDR3 totals 16 residues. The CDR3 is CASSFRTSAPYNEQFF. CDR3 sequence (DNA): TGTGCCAGCAGCTTCAGGACTAGCGCCCCCTACAATGAGCAGTTCTTC.

This clonotype occurred many times. This chain uses TRBV20-1 with TRBJ2-2, with TRBD1 matching 8 bases. Germline CDR1 reads DFQATT; CDR2 reads SNEGSKA (reference sequence). J gave up 3 bases and V 5 bases, and 5 bases lay outside the gene matches. The CDR3 runs to 14 residues. CDR3 loop: CSAGQGRDTGELFF. The CDR3 coding sequence is TGCAGTGCTGGACAGGGTCGAGACACCGGGGAGCTGTTTTTT.

V is TRBV18 and J is TRBJ2-1; 12 bases line up with TRBD1. The CDR3 spans 21 residues. V was clipped by 4 bases and J by 1 base; unmatched bases: 17. The germline gives CDR1 KGHSH, CDR2 LQKENI. CDR3 region: CASSRSTGTGGQTPSYNEQFF. As DNA, the CDR3 is TGTGCCAGCTCACGCTCAACCGGGACAGGGGGCCAGACGCCATCCTACAATGAGCAGTTCTTC.

This clonotype was counted only a few times. The gene calls are TRBV20-1 and TRBJ2-1, with D tentatively TRBD1 (5 bases). Per germline, CDR1 DFQATT and CDR2 SNEGSKA (reference sequence). The V end lost 5 bases, the J end lost 0 bases, and 14 bases lay between the germline ends. The CDR3 runs 15 residues. The CDR3 coding sequence is TGCAGTGCTCCTAGACAGTCTAGCTCCTACAATGAGCAGTTCTTC. Amino acids: CSAPRQSSSYNEQFF.

The gene calls are TRBV19 and TRBJ2-2; D call uncertain. Germline V CDR1 and CDR2: LNHDA, SQIVND (reference sequence). This CDR3 spans 14 amino acids. V shed 7 bases and J shed 6 bases, with 15 bases lying between them. The CDR3 coding sequence is TGTGCCAGTAACCCTAGAAACCCGGCCGGGGAGCTGTTTTTT. Protein product: CASNPRNPAGELFF.

The chain couples TRBV27 to TRBJ1-5; 7 bases are a match to TRBD1. This CDR3 is built from 15 residues. The ends lost 5 bases at V and 4 bases at J; junction bases unmatched: 8. Germline values: CDR1 MNHEY, CDR2 SMNVEV (reference sequence). The chain's CDR3 is CASSHRTGDNQPQHF. As DNA, the CDR3 is TGTGCCAGCAGTCACCGGACAGGAGATAATCAGCCCCAGCATTTT.

This clonotype was counted between two and nine times. V is TRBV19 and J is TRBJ1-3, with D maybe TRBD1 (6 bases). The CDR3 covers 15 residues. Germline V gives CDR1 LNHDA, CDR2 SQIVND (reference sequence). Trimming stripped 5 bases from V and 0 bases from J, with 11 bases between. DNA for the CDR3: TGTGCCAGTAGTGTACGGGGGCCCTCTGGAAACACCATATATTTT. Translating gives CASSVRGPSGNTIYF.